This entry describes one T cell receptor beta chain. The antigen is unknown. The sample belongs to a study of beta chain features in type 1 diabetes. About the study: Analysis included under 120,000,000 sorted cells drawn from all samples.

General observations from the study: No resolution was reached here on whether HLA type influences TCRB rearrangement. All four CD4+ subsets from Type 1 diabetes patients carried moderately but significantly shorter TCRB CDR3s.

Reverse transcribing all isolated RNA meant expressed TCRB transcripts were sequenced. The assay was immunoSEQ multiplex PCR, and TCRdb's table has in-frame clones only and misses some. Of roughly 150,000 clones in the sample, about 7.9% were seen once. Germline values: CDR1 MDHEN, CDR2 SYDVKM. The CDR3 is made up of 16 amino acids. V lost 4 bases to trimming and J lost 8 bases; unmatched junction nucleotides: 7. Researchers reported sorting CD4+ naive, central memory, regulatory and stem cell-like memory cells via CD45RO/CCR7/CD25/CD127/CD95/CD27. Sequencing input: central memory CD4+ T cells from blood. This chain uses TRBV28 with TRBJ2-1, with 14 bases fitting TRBD2. This TCR derives from a man between 18 and 29 years old with type 1 diabetes. CDR3 residues: CASSSRGLAGGYEQFF. CDR3 bases: TGTGCCAGCAGTTCCCGAGGACTAGCGGGAGGCTATGAGCAGTTCTTC.